This T cell receptor (beta chain) was obtained from a study of OX40 agonist ivuxolimab in advanced cancers. About the research overall: Dose-escalation patients had hepatocellular carcinoma, melanoma, renal cell or head and neck cancer. The mean age was 60 years, ranging from about 23 to 79, with over 70% of participants male.

This clone turned up a few times. Measured with immunoSEQ multiplex PCR; TCRdb has only the in-frame clones, and not every one. The sample holds 39,000 or so clones, more than 75% seen once. V was clipped by 0 bases and J by 0 bases, with 6 bases between them. Per the germline V gene, CDR1 is MGHRA and CDR2 is YSYEKL. The CDR3 is made up of 16 amino acids. The TCR sequence derives from an adult with an advanced solid tumor such as melanoma, head and neck, liver or kidney cancer. The sample in question was CD4+ or CD8+ T cells sorted from blood, obtained in a trial of the OX40 agonist ivuxolimab. The chain joins TRBV4-1 to TRBJ1-6; D gene ambiguous. The CDR3 DNA follows: TGCGCCAGCAGCCAAGATGAGCGCTCCTATAATTCACCCCTCCACTTT. Its protein is CASSQDERSYNSPLHF.